These T cell receptor beta chains were read from a single sample in a study of siplizumab effects on memory and regulatory T cells. Profiling relied on immunoSEQ multiplex PCR, and the TCRdb table lists in-frame clones only, not all of them. Found here are 110,000 or so clones, around 92% of them singletons; the top ten hold 0.75%. Sequencing used Tregs sorted from blood. These TCRs come from a human donor in good health. CDR3s include the opening cysteine and the closing phenylalanine or tryptophan. D genes are given only for firm matches. Clone size is given for some rows only: seen once, a few or many times, or a class if the clone is expanded.

D	size	J	V	CDR3	DNA
TRBD1	.	TRBJ1-2	TRBV11-2	CASSFRTGGDGYTF	TGTGCCAGCAGCTTTAGGACAGGGGGGGATGGCTACACCTTC
.	.	TRBJ2-7	TRBV6-6	CASSYWYEQYF	TGTGCCAGCAGTTACTGGTACGAGCAGTACTTC
.	.	TRBJ2-2	TRBV5-6	CASSTRNTGELFF	TGTGCCAGCAGCACTCGGAACACCGGGGAGCTGTTTTTT
.	.	TRBJ1-2	TRBV6-6	CASKRTELNYGYTF	TGTGCCAGCAAGAGGACGGAGCTTAACTATGGCTACACCTTC
.	once	TRBJ2-7	TRBV27	CASTPRRGGRGEQYF	TGTGCCAGCACCCCCCGGAGAGGGGGGCGGGGGGAGCAGTACTTC
.	.	TRBJ2-5	TRBV5-4	CASSPKRQETQYF	TGTGCCAGCAGCCCGAAAAGGCAAGAGACCCAGTACTTC
.	.	TRBJ2-7	TRBV11-2	CASSSQEGVYEQYF	TGTGCCAGCAGCTCCCAGGAAGGGGTCTACGAGCAGTACTTC
.	.	TRBJ1-1	TRBV2	CASSRRGVNTEAFF	TGTGCCAGCAGCCGCCGCGGGGTTAACACTGAAGCTTTCTTT
.	.	TRBJ2-7	TRBV5-1	CASSADTSEQYF	TGCGCCAGCAGCGCCGACACTAGCGAGCAGTACTTC
.	.	TRBJ1-6	TRBV11-3	CASSGGLDSPLHF	TGTGCCAGCAGCGGGGGCCTCGATTCACCCCTCCACTTT